This entry concerns a single T cell receptor beta chain. Its antigen is unidentified. This record belongs to a study of cytomegalovirus exposure and HLA in healthy donors. Primers included in the PCR were 60 Vbeta and 13 Jbeta primers. Assay: immunoSEQ multiplex PCR; the TCRdb copy retains only in-frame clones and omits some. This table holds approximately 150,000 clones, around 79% found once. General study findings and limits: In vitro experiments confirmed that a few CMV-associated chains were specific for CMV antigens. Among TCR beta chains, those listed as cytomegalovirus-associated numbered around 180.

Trimming took 5 bases from V and 2 from J, leaving 15 bases between them. The CDR3 runs to 14 residues. Germline CDR1 SQVTM, CDR2 ANQGSEA. Donors showed nominal health when sampled, although they likely had unrecorded immune exposures. This rearrangement joins TRBV29-1 to TRBJ1-2, with D possibly being TRBD1 (6 bases). This clonotype originated in a man aged 50 to 59 in good health and CMV-seropositive. The specimen was PBMCs. The CDR3 spells CSVQQGRGNYGYTF. The DNA of the CDR3 is TGCAGCGTTCAGCAGGGGCGGGGGAACTATGGCTACACCTTC.